A single sample is the source of the 12 T cell receptor beta chains below, sequenced in a study of T cells after yellow fever vaccination. TCRdb re-analysed the 5' RACE reads in MiXCR, keeping a single row per CDR3 protein. This sample has 550,000 or so distinct CDR3 sequences, with roughly 21% found just once. Sequencing used PBMCs, obtained 15 days after the yellow fever booster vaccination. These receptors all come from a man aged 25-40 years who received the YFV17D yellow fever vaccine.

The chain is built from TRBV12-3 or TRBV12-4 and TRBJ2-1; tentatively, D is TRBD2 (5 bases). The CDR3 spans 15 residues. V was cut by 10 bases and J by 0 bases, with 16 bases left in between. CDR3 DNA: TGTGCCACCGTTGCCGGGGATAGCTCCTACAATGAGCAGTTCTTC. This translates into CATVAGDSSYNEQFF.

Only a few counts were recorded for this clonotype. The rearrangement uses TRBV7-2 and TRBJ2-5, with 9 bases lining up with TRBD2. The CDR3 has 15 amino acids. Germline lookup yields CDR1 SGHTA and CDR2 FQGNSA. J lost 3 bases, V lost 2 bases, and 4 bases had no gene match. CDR3 in DNA: TGTGCCAGCAGCTTATACGCTAGCGGGAAAGAGACCCAGTACTTC. It yields the protein CASSLYASGKETQYF.

V usage is TRBV11-2 and J usage is TRBJ2-1, with 12 bases lining up with TRBD2. CDR1 and CDR2 from the germline V gene are SGHAT and FQNNGV. V shed 3 bases, J shed 4 bases, and the junction held 4 bases outside the gene matches. This CDR3 comprises 16 residues. CDR3 bases: TGTGCCAGCAGCTTGGGACTAGCGGGTTTTTACAATGAGCAGTTCTTC. Encoded protein: CASSLGLAGFYNEQFF. The entire variable domain, with the rest obtained from reference TRBV11-2 and TRBJ2-1, is as follows: EAGVAQSPRYKIIEKRQSVAFWCNPISGHATLYWYQQILGQGPKLLIQFQNNGVVDDSQLPKDRFSAERLKGVDSTLKIQPAKLEDSAVYLCASSLGLAGFYNEQFFGPGTRLTVL.

The chain joins TRBV10-3 to TRBJ2-5, with a possible D match to TRBD2 (6 bases). The ends were cut back, 6 bases at V and 2 bases at J, with 10 bases in the middle. CDR3 size: 13 residues. Germline values: CDR1 ENHRY, CDR2 SYGVKD. The CDR3 protein is CAIRKEGQETQYF. As DNA, the CDR3 is TGTGCCATCAGGAAGGAGGGGCAAGAGACCCAGTACTTC.

The chain has TRBV27 and TRBJ2-2, with 10 bases identical to TRBD2. The V and J ends lost 2 bases and 6 bases, in that order; junction bases with no gene match: 3. The CDR3 runs to 15 residues. Germline V CDR1 and CDR2: MNHEY, SMNVEV (reference sequence). CDR3 sequence (DNA): TGTGCCAGCAGTTTAAGGCTAGCGGGAGCCGGGGAGCTGTTTTTT. Its translation is CASSLRLAGAGELFF.

In this sample, this clonotype turned up a few times. V is TRBV5-1 and J is TRBJ2-1, with D perhaps matching TRBD2 (5 bases). The CDR3 contains 14 residues. V dropped 0 bases and J dropped 7 bases, with 11 bases sitting between them. In germline, CDR1 is SGHRS, CDR2 YFSETQ. This CDR3 is CASSLGGVMNEQFF. The DNA of the CDR3 is TGCGCCAGCAGCTTGGGGGGAGTTATGAATGAGCAGTTCTTC.

The sample holds a few counts of this clonotype. The chain couples TRBV5-6 to TRBJ2-7, with D hard to call. The V end lost 4 bases, the J end lost 3 bases, and 11 bases lay between the germline ends. In germline, CDR1 is SGHDT, CDR2 YYEEEE. This CDR3 comprises 13 residues. CDR3 in amino acids: CASSAGSYYEQYF. The CDR3 nucleotides read TGTGCCAGCAGCGCCGGGTCCTACTACGAGCAGTACTTC.

V usage is TRBV25-1 and J usage is TRBJ2-7; D is perhaps TRBD1 (5 bases). Germline CDR1 MGHDK, CDR2 SYGVNS. The V gene lost 5 bases and the J gene lost 2 bases, with 13 bases spanning the gap. The CDR3 runs to 14 residues. CDR3 region: CASSPAGSAYEQYF. The CDR3 DNA follows: TGTGCCAGCAGTCCCGCAGGGTCCGCCTACGAGCAGTACTTC.

The genes are TRBV3-1 and TRBJ2-5, with D tentatively TRBD1 or TRBD2 (5 bases each). This CDR3 is 15 amino acids long. The germline V and J ends were trimmed by 0 bases and 3 bases, with 11 bases remaining between them. Germline assignment: CDR1 LGHDT and CDR2 YNNKEL (reference sequence). The CDR3 region is CASSQDPRGEETQYF. The CDR3 DNA reads TGTGCCAGCAGCCAAGATCCTAGAGGGGAAGAGACCCAGTACTTC.

The rearrangement joins TRBV7-2 to TRBJ2-3; no definite D call. Trimming removed 5 bases at V and 4 bases at J, with 19 bases between. Looked up from germline, CDR1 is SGHTA and CDR2 is FQGNSA. The CDR3 runs to 16 residues. CDR3 sequence reads: CASSPTGLPPPDTQYF. The CDR3 DNA reads as TGTGCCAGCAGCCCTACCGGCTTACCCCCCCCAGATACGCAGTATTTT.

This clonotype came up a few times. The V gene is TRBV5-1, the J gene TRBJ1-3; the D is unclear. The CDR3 contains 14 residues. CDR1 and CDR2 from the germline V gene are SGHRS and YFSETQ. The V gene lost 4 bases and the J gene lost 8 bases, with 16 bases spanning the gap. CDR3 DNA: TGCGCCAGCAGCGACCCCCAAGGCGAGGACACCATATATTTT. Protein sequence: CASSDPQGEDTIYF.

This clonotype was observed a few times. V and J are TRBV7-2 and TRBJ2-2; D unclear. Germline V gives CDR1 SGHTA, CDR2 FQGNSA. The CDR3 has 14 amino acids. The V gene lost 5 bases and the J gene lost 7 bases, with 14 bases spanning the gap. This CDR3 is CASSPLRVGGELFF. DNA for the CDR3: TGTGCCAGCAGCCCCCTCCGGGTAGGCGGGGAGCTGTTTTTT.